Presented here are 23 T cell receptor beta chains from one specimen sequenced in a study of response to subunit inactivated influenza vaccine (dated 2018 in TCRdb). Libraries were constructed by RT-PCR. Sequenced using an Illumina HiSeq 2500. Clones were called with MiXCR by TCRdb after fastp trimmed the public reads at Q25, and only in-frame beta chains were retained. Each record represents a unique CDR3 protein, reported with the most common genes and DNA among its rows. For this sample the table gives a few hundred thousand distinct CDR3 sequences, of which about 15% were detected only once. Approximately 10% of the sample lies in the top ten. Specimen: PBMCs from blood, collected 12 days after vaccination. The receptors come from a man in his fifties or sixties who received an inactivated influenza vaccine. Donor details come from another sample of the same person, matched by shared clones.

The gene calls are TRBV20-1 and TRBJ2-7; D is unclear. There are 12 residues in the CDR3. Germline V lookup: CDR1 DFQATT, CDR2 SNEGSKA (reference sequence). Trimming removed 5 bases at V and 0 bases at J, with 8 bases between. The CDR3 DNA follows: TGCAGTGCTGGGCAGAGCTCCTACGAGCAGTACTTC. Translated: CSAGQSSYEQYF.

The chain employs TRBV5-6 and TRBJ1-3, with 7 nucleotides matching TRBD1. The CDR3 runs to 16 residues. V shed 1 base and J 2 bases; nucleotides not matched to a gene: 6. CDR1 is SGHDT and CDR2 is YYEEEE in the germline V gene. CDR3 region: CASSLPTGNTGNTIYF. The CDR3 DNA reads TGTGCCAGCAGCTTGCCGACAGGGAATACTGGAAACACCATATATTTT. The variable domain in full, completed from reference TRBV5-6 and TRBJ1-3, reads DAGVTQSPTHLIKTRGQQVTLRCSPKSGHDTVSWYQQALGQGPQFIFQYYEEEERQRGNFPDRFSGHQFPNYSSELNVNALLLGDSALYLCASSLPTGNTGNTIYFGEGSWLTVV.

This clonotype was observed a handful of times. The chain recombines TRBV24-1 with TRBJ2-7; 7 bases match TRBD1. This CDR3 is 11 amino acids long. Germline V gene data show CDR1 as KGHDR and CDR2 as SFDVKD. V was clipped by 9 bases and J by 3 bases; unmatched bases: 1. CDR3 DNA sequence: TGTGCCACCGGGACAGACTACGAGCAGTACTTC. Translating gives CATGTDYEQYF.

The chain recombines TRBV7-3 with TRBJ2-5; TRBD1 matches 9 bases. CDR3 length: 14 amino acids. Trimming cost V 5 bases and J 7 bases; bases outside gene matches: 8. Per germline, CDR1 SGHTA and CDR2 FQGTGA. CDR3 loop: CASSPGQGMGTQYF. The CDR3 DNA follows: TGTGCCAGCAGCCCCGGACAGGGGATGGGGACCCAGTACTTC.

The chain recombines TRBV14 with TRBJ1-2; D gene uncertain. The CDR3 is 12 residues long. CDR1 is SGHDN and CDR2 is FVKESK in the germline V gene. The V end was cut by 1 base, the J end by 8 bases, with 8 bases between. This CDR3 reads CASSQVDWGYTF. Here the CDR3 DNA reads TGTGCCAGCAGCCAAGTGGACTGGGGCTACACCTTC.

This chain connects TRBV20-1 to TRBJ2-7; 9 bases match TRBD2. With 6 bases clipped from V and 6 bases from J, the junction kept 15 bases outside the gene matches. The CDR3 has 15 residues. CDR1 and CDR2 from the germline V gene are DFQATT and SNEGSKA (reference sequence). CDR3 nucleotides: TGCAGTGCAATATCTAGCGGGAAGAGCGGACGCGAGCAGTACTTC. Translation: CSAISSGKSGREQYF.

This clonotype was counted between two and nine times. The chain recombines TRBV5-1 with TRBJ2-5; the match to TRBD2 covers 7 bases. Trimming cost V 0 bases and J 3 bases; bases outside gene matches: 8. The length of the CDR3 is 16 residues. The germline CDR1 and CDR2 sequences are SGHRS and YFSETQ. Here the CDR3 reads CASSLGAGRQEETQYF. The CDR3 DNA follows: TGCGCCAGCAGCTTGGGAGCGGGACGTCAAGAAGAGACCCAGTACTTC.

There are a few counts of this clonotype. The CDR3: CASSYLRVQETQYF. The CDR3 DNA reads TGTGCCAGCAGTTACTTAAGGGTTCAAGAGACCCAGTACTTC. V gene TRBV6-5 combines with J gene TRBJ2-5; unclear D gene. Germline CDR1 and CDR2: MNHEY and SVGAGI. The CDR3 contains 14 residues. Trimming removed 1 base at V and 2 bases at J, with 8 bases between.

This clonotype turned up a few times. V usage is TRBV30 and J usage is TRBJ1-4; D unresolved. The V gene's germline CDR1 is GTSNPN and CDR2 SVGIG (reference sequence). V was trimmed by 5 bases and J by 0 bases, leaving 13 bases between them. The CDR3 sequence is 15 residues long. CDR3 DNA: TGTGCCTGGGAGAAAGACCTTGCAACTAATGAAAAACTGTTTTTT. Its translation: CAWEKDLATNEKLFF.

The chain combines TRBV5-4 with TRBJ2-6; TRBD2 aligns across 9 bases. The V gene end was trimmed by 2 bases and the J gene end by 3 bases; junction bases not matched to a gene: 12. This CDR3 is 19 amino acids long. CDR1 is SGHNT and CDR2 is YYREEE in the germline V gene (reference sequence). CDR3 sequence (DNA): TGTGCCAGCAGCTTAGCTACTAGCGGGCCCTCTCTTGGGGCCAACGTCCTGACTTTC. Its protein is CASSLATSGPSLGANVLTF.

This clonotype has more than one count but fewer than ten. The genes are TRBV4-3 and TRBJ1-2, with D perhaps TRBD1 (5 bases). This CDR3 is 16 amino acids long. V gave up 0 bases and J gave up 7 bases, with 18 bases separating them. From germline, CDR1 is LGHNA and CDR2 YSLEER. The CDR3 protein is CASSQDQGVPASGYTF. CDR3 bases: TGCGCCAGCAGCCAAGATCAGGGCGTCCCGGCGAGTGGCTACACCTTC.

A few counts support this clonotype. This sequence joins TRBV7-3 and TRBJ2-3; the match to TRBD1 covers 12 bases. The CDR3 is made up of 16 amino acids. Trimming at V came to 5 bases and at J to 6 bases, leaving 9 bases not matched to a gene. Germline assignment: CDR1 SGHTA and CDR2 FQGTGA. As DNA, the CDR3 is TGTGCCAGCAGCCCCGGGACAGGGGGCATGTTGGATACGCAGTATTTT. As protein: CASSPGTGGMLDTQYF. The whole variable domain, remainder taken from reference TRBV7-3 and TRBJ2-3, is GAGVSQTPSNKVTEKGKYVELRCDPISGHTALYWYRQSLGQGPEFLIYFQGTGAADDSGLPNDRFFAVRPEGSVSTLKIQRTERGDSAVYLCASSPGTGGMLDTQYFGPGTRLTVL.

The CDR3: CASSGTTGGWEKLFF. The CDR3 bases are TGTGCCAGCAGCGGGACGACAGGGGGTTGGGAAAAACTGTTTTTT. The chain uses TRBV7-9 and TRBJ1-4; 9 positions agree with TRBD1. The J segment lost 8 bases and the V segment lost 5 bases, leaving 9 bases of the junction unmatched. CDR3 length equals 15 residues. CDR1 and CDR2 (germline): SEHNR, FQNEAQ (reference sequence).

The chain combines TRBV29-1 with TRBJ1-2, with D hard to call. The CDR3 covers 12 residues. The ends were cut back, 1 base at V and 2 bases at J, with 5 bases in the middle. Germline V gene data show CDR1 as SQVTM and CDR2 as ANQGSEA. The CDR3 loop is CSVEGVNYGYTF. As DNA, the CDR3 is TGCAGCGTTGAAGGGGTAAACTATGGCTACACCTTC.

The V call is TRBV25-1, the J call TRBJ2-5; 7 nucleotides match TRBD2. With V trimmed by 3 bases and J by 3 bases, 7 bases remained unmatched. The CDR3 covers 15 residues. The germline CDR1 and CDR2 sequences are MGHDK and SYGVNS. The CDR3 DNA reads TGTGCCAGCAGTGAGTTAAGGGGAGGGGAAGAGACCCAGTACTTC. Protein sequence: CASSELRGGEETQYF. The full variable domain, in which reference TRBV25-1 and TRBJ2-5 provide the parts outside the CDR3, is EADIYQTPRYLVIGTGKKITLECSQTMGHDKMYWYQQDPGMELHLIHYSYGVNSTEKGDLSSESTVSRIRTEHFPLTLESARPSHTSQYLCASSELRGGEETQYFGPGTRLLVL.

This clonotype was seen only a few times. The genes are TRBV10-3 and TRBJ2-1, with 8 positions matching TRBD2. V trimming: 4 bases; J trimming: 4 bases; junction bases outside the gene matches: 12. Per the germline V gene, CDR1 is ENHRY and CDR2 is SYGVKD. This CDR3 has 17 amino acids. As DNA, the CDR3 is TGTGCCATCAGTGGTATTAGCGGGAACCAGGGATACAATGAGCAGTTCTTC. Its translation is CAISGISGNQGYNEQFF.

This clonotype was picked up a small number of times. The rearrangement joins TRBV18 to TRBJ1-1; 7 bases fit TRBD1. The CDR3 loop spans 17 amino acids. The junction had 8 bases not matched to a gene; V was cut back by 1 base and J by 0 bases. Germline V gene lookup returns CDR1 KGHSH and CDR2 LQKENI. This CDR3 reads CASSPLPADRVNTEAFF. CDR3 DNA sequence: TGTGCCAGCTCACCACTCCCCGCCGACAGGGTGAACACTGAAGCTTTCTTT.

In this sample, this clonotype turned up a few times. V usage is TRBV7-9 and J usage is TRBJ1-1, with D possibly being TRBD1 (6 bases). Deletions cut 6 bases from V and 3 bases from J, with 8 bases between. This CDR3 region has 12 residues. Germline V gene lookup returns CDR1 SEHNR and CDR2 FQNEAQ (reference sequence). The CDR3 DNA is TGTGCCAGCAGTAACAGGGACACTGAAGCTTTCTTT. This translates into CASSNRDTEAFF.

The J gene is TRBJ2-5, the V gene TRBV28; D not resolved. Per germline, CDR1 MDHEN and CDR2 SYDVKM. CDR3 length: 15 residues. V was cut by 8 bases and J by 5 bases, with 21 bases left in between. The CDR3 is CASAPRAVASETQYF. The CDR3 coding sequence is TGTGCCAGCGCCCCCCGGGCAGTGGCGTCCGAGACCCAGTACTTC. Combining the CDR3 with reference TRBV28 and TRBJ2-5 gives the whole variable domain DVKVTQSSRYLVKRTGEKVFLECVQDMDHENMFWYRQDPGLGLRLIYFSYDVKMKEKGDIPEGYSVSREKKERFSLILESASTNQTSMYLCASAPRAVASETQYFGPGTRLLVL.

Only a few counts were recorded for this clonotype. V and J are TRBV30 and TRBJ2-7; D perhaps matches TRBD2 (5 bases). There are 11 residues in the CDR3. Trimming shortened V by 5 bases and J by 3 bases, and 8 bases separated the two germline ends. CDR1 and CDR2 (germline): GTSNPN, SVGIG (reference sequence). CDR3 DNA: TGTGCCTGGGGAGACTACTACGAGCAGTACTTC. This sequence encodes CAWGDYYEQYF. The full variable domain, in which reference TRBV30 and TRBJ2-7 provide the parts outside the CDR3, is SQTIHQWPATLVQPVGSPLSLECTVEGTSNPNLYWYRQAAGRGLQLLFYSVGIGQISSEVPQNLSASRPQDRQFILSSKKLLLSDSGFYLCAWGDYYEQYFGPGTRLTVT.

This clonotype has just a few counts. The CDR3: CASSRQGRNYEQYF. DNA for the CDR3: TGCGCCAGCAGTCGACAGGGGCGGAACTACGAGCAGTACTTC. This chain connects TRBV5-1 to TRBJ2-7, with 8 bases aligning to TRBD1. Germline CDR1 reads SGHRS; CDR2 reads YFSETQ. After removal of 5 bases from V and 3 bases from J, the junction contained 7 bases not matched to a gene. The CDR3 loop spans 14 amino acids. The variable domain in full, completed from reference TRBV5-1 and TRBJ2-7, reads KAGVTQTPRYLIKTRGQQVTLSCSPISGHRSVSWYQQTPGQGLQFLFEYFSETQRNKGNFPGRFSGRQFSNSRSEMNVSTLELGDSALYLCASSRQGRNYEQYFGPGTRLTVT.

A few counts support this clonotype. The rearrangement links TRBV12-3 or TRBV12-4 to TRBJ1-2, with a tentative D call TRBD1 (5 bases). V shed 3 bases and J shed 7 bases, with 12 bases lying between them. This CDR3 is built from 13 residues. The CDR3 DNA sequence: TGTGCCAGCAGTTTGGACACGGCGGTTGGCTACACCTTC. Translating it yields CASSLDTAVGYTF.

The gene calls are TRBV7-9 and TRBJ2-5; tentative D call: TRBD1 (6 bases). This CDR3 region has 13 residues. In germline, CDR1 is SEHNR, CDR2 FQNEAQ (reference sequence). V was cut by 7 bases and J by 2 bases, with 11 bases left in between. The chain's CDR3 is CASKVTGQETQYF. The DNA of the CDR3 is TGTGCCAGCAAGGTTACAGGGCAAGAGACCCAGTACTTC.